These 31 T cell receptor beta chains share one sample of origin, sequenced in a study of Graves' ophthalmopathy and Graves' hyperthyroidism. Amplifying from RNA transcripts, the study obtained TCR beta CDR3 regions. In the first round, RT-PCR was carried out with HTBI primers, and a multiplex PCR formed the second round. TCRdb independently ran MiXCR on the multiplex PCR reads; one entry per CDR3 protein. The repertoire consists of over 450,000 distinct CDR3 sequences, with roughly an eighth occurring once and the leading ten covering roughly 10%. Sequenced sample: blood. The receptors come from a woman in her twenties or thirties with Graves' ophthalmopathy.

This clonotype was detected ten times or more. This chain uses TRBV30 with TRBJ2-2; D unclear. The ends were cut back, 3 bases at V and 7 bases at J, with 6 bases in the middle. The CDR3 covers 11 residues. In germline, CDR1 is GTSNPN, CDR2 SVGIG (reference sequence). CDR3: CAWRRSGELFF. Written as DNA, the CDR3 is TGTGCCTGGAGACGGAGCGGGGAGCTGTTTTTT.

The rearrangement joins TRBV6-1 to TRBJ2-7; D possibly corresponds to TRBD2 (7 bases). Trimming removed 6 bases from V and 3 bases from J, with 15 bases in between. Germline loops: CDR1 MNHNS, CDR2 SASEGT. The CDR3 sequence is 14 residues long. CDR3 sequence reads: CASSAGAGVYEQYF. The CDR3 DNA follows: TGTGCCAGCAGCGCGGGGGCGGGGGTCTACGAGCAGTACTTC.

This clonotype came up a few times. V usage is TRBV13 and J usage is TRBJ1-2; D call uncertain. The germline V and J ends were trimmed by 5 bases and 3 bases, with 13 bases remaining between them. The germline V gene has CDR1 PRHDT and CDR2 FYEKMQ (reference sequence). The CDR3 spans 14 residues. The CDR3 DNA is TGTGCCAGCAGCCCAGGCGCTCTGGACTATGGCTACACCTTC. Its translation: CASSPGALDYGYTF.

The V call is TRBV11-2, the J call TRBJ1-2, with D possibly being TRBD1 (5 bases). Per the germline V gene, CDR1 is SGHAT and CDR2 is FQNNGV. The CDR3 has 15 amino acids. The V gene lost 4 bases and the J gene lost 5 bases, with 17 bases spanning the gap. The CDR3 is CASSSPRGDSYGYTF. The CDR3 DNA is TGTGCCAGCAGCTCCCCCCGAGGGGACTCTTATGGCTACACCTTC.

At least ten counts were recorded for this clonotype. For the CDR3, the DNA is TGTGCCAGCAGCTTATACGCCGGGACAGGGGACTCCTACGAGCAGTACTTC. Its translation is CASSLYAGTGDSYEQYF. The J gene is TRBJ2-7, the V gene TRBV5-4, with 10 bases lining up with TRBD1. Germline V gene data show CDR1 as SGHNT and CDR2 as YYREEE (reference sequence). The length of the CDR3 is 17 residues. Trimming removed 2 bases from V and 0 bases from J; junction bases left unmatched: 8. Supplemented by reference TRBV5-4 and TRBJ2-7, the full variable domain reads ETGVTQSPTHLIKTRGQQVTLRCSSQSGHNTVSWYQQALGQGPQFIFQYYREEENGRGNFPPRFSGLQFPNYSSELNVNALELDDSALYLCASSLYAGTGDSYEQYFGPGTRLTVT.

This clonotype was observed many times. V usage is TRBV12-3 or TRBV12-4 and J usage is TRBJ1-2; TRBD1 aligns across 8 bases. The CDR3 length is 12 residues. Unmatched junction bases numbered 3, after V lost 7 bases and J lost 5 bases. The CDR3 region is CASNRQGYGYTF. As DNA, the CDR3 is TGTGCCAGCAATCGACAGGGGTATGGCTACACCTTC.

The V call is TRBV3-1, the J call TRBJ2-5; 7 bases align to TRBD2. The CDR3 loop spans 15 amino acids. V shed 3 bases, J shed 2 bases, and the junction held 6 bases outside the gene matches. Germline V gene data show CDR1 as LGHDT and CDR2 as YNNKEL (reference sequence). The CDR3: CASSHLMGGQETQYF. The CDR3 DNA follows: TGTGCCAGCAGCCACCTGATGGGAGGGCAAGAGACCCAGTACTTC.

This clonotype occurred many times. This chain joins TRBV28 and TRBJ1-2, with D possibly matching TRBD1 (5 bases). Germline CDR1 is MDHEN and CDR2 is SYDVKM. The CDR3 covers 15 residues. Trimming left V 2 bases short and J 0 bases short, with 10 bases between. The CDR3 region has the DNA TGTGCCAGCAGTTTACAGCGACAGCCTAACTATGGCTACACCTTC. This codes for CASSLQRQPNYGYTF.

This clonotype was counted a few times. The CDR3 DNA is TGTGCCAGTACCTCATACACTGAAGCTTTCTTT. Translating it yields CASTSYTEAFF. The genes are TRBV19 and TRBJ1-1, with D unclear. Trimming pared 7 bases from V and 3 bases from J, leaving 6 bases between. Germline V gene data show CDR1 as LNHDA and CDR2 as SQIVND (reference sequence). The CDR3 consists of 11 residues.

The chain links TRBV6-5 to TRBJ1-5, with D maybe TRBD1 (5 bases). The germline V and J ends were trimmed by 2 bases and 1 base, with 15 bases remaining between them. CDR3 length: 17 amino acids. Germline assignment: CDR1 MNHEY and CDR2 SVGAGI. The DNA for the CDR3 is TGTGCCAGCAGTTACCCATTCCGGGACCGGAGCAATCAGCCCCAGCATTTT. It specifies CASSYPFRDRSNQPQHF.

The rearrangement links TRBV20-1 to TRBJ1-2; 9 nucleotides align to TRBD1. CDR1 DFQATT and CDR2 SNEGSKA come from the germline V gene (reference sequence). The CDR3 length is 12 residues. V lost 4 bases and J lost 9; bases outside the gene matches: 6. In DNA form, the CDR3 reads TGCAGTGCTACACCGGGACAGGGCCGCTACACCTTC. Translated, it gives CSATPGQGRYTF.

This clonotype appeared many times. The chain has TRBV28 and TRBJ1-5; 8 bases map to TRBD1. This CDR3 contains 15 residues. V gave up 7 bases and J gave up 4 bases; unmatched junction bases: 9. CDR1 is MDHEN, CDR2 SYDVKM, per germline. The CDR3 sequence: CASKRWTGTNQPQHF. The CDR3 DNA sequence: TGTGCCAGCAAGCGCTGGACAGGGACTAATCAGCCCCAGCATTTT.

The gene calls are TRBV12-3 or TRBV12-4 and TRBJ2-2; maybe TRBD2 (6 bases). Trimming stripped 1 base from V and 5 bases from J, with 14 bases between. There are 16 residues in the CDR3. CDR3 in amino acids: CASSLEWWRGTGELFF. CDR3 in DNA: TGTGCCAGCAGTTTAGAATGGTGGAGGGGAACCGGGGAGCTGTTTTTT.

This clonotype was counted ten times or more. J is TRBJ1-5 and V is TRBV19; the D gene is possibly TRBD1 (6 bases). This CDR3 contains 14 residues. Trimming pared 8 bases from V and 7 bases from J, leaving 18 bases between. CDR1 is LNHDA and CDR2 is SQIVND in the germline V gene (reference sequence). The DNA of the CDR3 is TGTGCCAGTCAGTGGGAGGGCACAGGGCAGCCCCAGCATTTT. It yields the protein CASQWEGTGQPQHF.

This chain joins TRBV11-2 and TRBJ2-7, with D perhaps TRBD1 (6 bases). Trimming took off 4 bases at V and 0 bases at J, with 13 bases between the two ends. This CDR3 region has 15 residues. Germline loops: CDR1 SGHAT, CDR2 FQNNGV. The CDR3 reads CASSSVTGISYEQYF. CDR3 sequence (DNA): TGTGCCAGCAGCTCAGTGACAGGTATCTCCTACGAGCAGTACTTC.

In its sample, this clonotype was seen many times. The chain combines TRBV12-3 or TRBV12-4 with TRBJ1-1, with 9 positions matching TRBD1. J was trimmed by 11 bases and V by 6 bases; bases with no gene match: 10. The CDR3 has 13 amino acids. The CDR3 loop reads CASSFTGGAVAFF. In DNA form, the CDR3 reads TGTGCCAGCAGCTTCACAGGGGGCGCGGTGGCTTTCTTT.

The rearrangement joins TRBV3-1 to TRBJ1-5; D might be TRBD1 (6 bases). CDR1 and CDR2 (germline): LGHDT, YNNKEL (reference sequence). Between the trimmed V and J ends, which lost 3 bases and 1 base, there was a span of 13 bases. The CDR3 totals 16 residues. DNA of the CDR3: TGTGCCAGCAGCCAGGACCCACAGGGAAGCAATCAGCCCCAGCATTTT. It codes for CASSQDPQGSNQPQHF.

As to this clonotype: One end of the junction does not line up with germline, which may come from a read error. The rearrangement joins TRBV6-1 to TRBJ1-1; TRBD1 might be the D (5 bases). The germline CDR1 and CDR2 sequences are MNHNS and SASEGT. This CDR3 has 15 residues. CDR3 sequence (DNA): TGTGTCAGCAGAACCAATGGGGCCGTGAACACTGAAGCTTTCTTT. Its translation is CVSRTNGAVNTEAFF.

Only a few counts were recorded for this clonotype. V usage is TRBV5-1 and J usage is TRBJ1-5, with 8 bases that match TRBD1. This CDR3 spans 15 amino acids. With 0 bases clipped from V and 4 bases from J, the junction kept 3 bases outside the gene matches. Germline V gene sequence: CDR1 SGHRS, CDR2 YFSETQ. CDR3 in amino acids: CASSLGGQVNQPQHF. The DNA of the CDR3 is TGCGCCAGCAGCTTGGGGGGACAGGTTAATCAGCCCCAGCATTTT.

This clonotype has at least ten counts. The rearrangement joins TRBV24-1 to TRBJ2-2, with D perhaps matching TRBD1 (6 bases). Between the trimmed V and J ends, which lost 4 bases and 2 bases, there was a span of 13 bases. Germline lookup yields CDR1 KGHDR and CDR2 SFDVKD. The CDR3 is 16 residues long. CDR3 in DNA: TGTGCCACCAGTGACCCCGGACAGTCAAACACCGGGGAGCTGTTTTTT. Its protein is CATSDPGQSNTGELFF.

In its sample, this clonotype was seen a few times. The CDR3 region is CASSPGASGYEQYV. The CDR3 bases are TGTGCCAGCAGCCCGGGGGCTAGCGGCTACGAGCAGTACGTC. The chain recombines TRBV9 with TRBJ2-7; perhaps TRBD2 as D (7 bases). V shed 4 bases and J shed 3 bases, with 14 bases lying between them. The length of the CDR3 is 14 residues. Germline values: CDR1 SGDLS, CDR2 YYNGEE.

This clonotype was detected many times. The genes are TRBV6-1 and TRBJ1-3; the D is unclear. The CDR3 extends over 14 amino acids. The V and J ends lost 2 bases and 5 bases respectively, with 10 bases between them. Germline V gene sequence: CDR1 MNHNS, CDR2 SASEGT. CDR3 region: CASSEFGDRNTIYF. CDR3 coding DNA: TGTGCCAGCAGTGAATTCGGGGATCGAAACACCATATATTTT.

Many counts were recorded for this clonotype. V gene TRBV2 combines with J gene TRBJ2-7, with D tentatively TRBD1 or TRBD2 (5 bases each). The V gene's germline CDR1 is SNHLY and CDR2 FYNNEI. The CDR3 spans 13 residues. Trimming took off 10 bases at V and 1 base at J, with 14 bases between the two ends. The CDR3 region has the DNA TGTGCCAAAGGGACGAATCTTTCCTACGAGCAGTACTTC. It is translated as CAKGTNLSYEQYF.

This clonotype was counted ten times or more. The chain couples TRBV7-8 to TRBJ2-5; a weak D match, TRBD2 (5 bases). This CDR3 has 12 residues. Germline V gene data show CDR1 as SGHVS and CDR2 as FQNEAQ. Trimming removed 5 bases at V and 7 bases at J, with 11 bases between. CDR3: CASSREGGTQYF. The CDR3 DNA follows: TGTGCCAGCAGCCGTGAAGGAGGGACCCAGTACTTC.

The rearrangement joins TRBV19 to TRBJ2-2; the match to TRBD1 covers 9 bases. This CDR3 is built from 16 residues. V gave up 6 bases and J gave up 5 bases; unmatched junction bases: 10. Germline loops: CDR1 LNHDA, CDR2 SQIVND (reference sequence). The CDR3 sequence: CASRTGTGLVTGELFF. The CDR3 DNA reads TGTGCCAGTAGGACTGGGACAGGGTTGGTGACCGGGGAGCTGTTTTTT.

This clonotype showed up many times. CDR3 region: CASSWAGAEAFF. The CDR3 DNA is TGTGCCAGCAGCTGGGCCGGGGCAGAAGCTTTCTTT. This chain joins TRBV7-9 and TRBJ1-1, with a tentative D call TRBD1 (5 bases). Germline CDR1 reads SEHNR; CDR2 reads FQNEAQ (reference sequence). The CDR3 extends over 12 amino acids. The V and J ends lost 4 bases and 8 bases respectively, with 11 bases between them.

This clonotype was counted ten times or more. This chain uses TRBV27 with TRBJ1-1; D is ambiguous. CDR1 is MNHEY and CDR2 is SMNVEV in the germline V gene (reference sequence). The CDR3 contains 16 residues. V was clipped by 2 bases and J by 8 bases, with 21 bases between them. The CDR3: CASSLVGEVSITEAFF. CDR3 coding DNA: TGTGCCAGCAGTTTAGTTGGGGAGGTCTCAATTACGGAAGCTTTCTTT.

At least ten counts were recorded for this clonotype. The chain is built from TRBV6-5 and TRBJ2-5, with 8 bases aligning to TRBD2. This CDR3 is built from 17 residues. CDR1 is MNHEY, CDR2 SVGAGI, per germline. V lost 5 bases to trimming and J lost 3 bases; unmatched junction nucleotides: 14. The CDR3 DNA reads TGTGCCAGCAGTAGGACTAGCTCCGGGGGGGGAAAAGAGACCCAGTACTTC. Encoded protein: CASSRTSSGGGKETQYF.

This clonotype was picked up many times. The rearrangement links TRBV6-1 to TRBJ2-5; perhaps TRBD2 as D (6 bases). The ends were cut back, 4 bases at V and 2 bases at J, with 17 bases in the middle. The CDR3 has 16 residues. The germline V gene has CDR1 MNHNS and CDR2 SASEGT. CDR3 sequence: CASSGSDWDLQETQYF. As DNA, the CDR3 is TGTGCCAGCAGTGGGTCAGACTGGGACTTACAAGAGACCCAGTACTTC.

This clonotype was observed at least ten times. The rearrangement links TRBV19 to TRBJ1-1, with 11 bases lining up with TRBD1. Per the germline V gene, CDR1 is LNHDA and CDR2 is SQIVND (reference sequence). The CDR3 consists of 16 residues. J gave up 4 bases and V 5 bases, and 9 bases lay outside the gene matches. The CDR3 is CASSLRDRGYTTEAFF. CDR3 nucleotide sequence: TGTGCCAGTAGTCTCCGGGACAGGGGGTATACCACTGAAGCTTTCTTT.

This clonotype was picked up many times. J is TRBJ1-2 and V is TRBV19; tentative D call: TRBD1 (5 bases). CDR1 LNHDA and CDR2 SQIVND come from the germline V gene (reference sequence). Trimming took off 3 bases at V and 6 bases at J, with 11 bases between the two ends. The CDR3 extends over 13 amino acids. CDR3 nucleotide sequence: TGTGCCAGTAGTATCGGCAGGGTAAATGGCTACACCTTC. Translated, it gives CASSIGRVNGYTF.